Each of the 17 T cell receptor beta chains below was sequenced from the same sample in a study of Ad26.COV2.S vaccination and SARS-CoV-2 variants. Treatment specified: about 20 received Ad26.COV2.S at low or high dose, single or two shots; 5 received placebo; per-sample allocation not given. Following the first vaccine or placebo injection, samples were taken on day 63. Assay: immunoSEQ multiplex PCR; the TCRdb copy retains only in-frame clones and omits some. The repertoire has roughly 380,000 clones, approximately 88% of them found once; the top ten carry less than 4.5%. This specimen was peripheral blood, taken in a trial of Ad26.COV2.S vaccine versus placebo. These receptors all come from a person aged 18-60 years who received the Ad26.COV2.S COVID-19 vaccine or a placebo.

The chain has TRBV6-5 and TRBJ2-3; weak D call: TRBD1 (5 bases). The V gene lost 6 bases and the J gene lost 2 bases, with 9 bases spanning the gap. Germline CDR1 MNHEY, CDR2 SVGAGI. The CDR3 is made up of 13 amino acids. The CDR3 loop reads CASRGGATDTQYF. In DNA, the CDR3 is TGTGCCAGCAGGGGTGGGGCCACAGATACGCAGTATTTT.

With respect to this clone: The same CDR3 can be traced to other DNA sequences in this sample. The chain uses TRBV5-6 and TRBJ2-7; TRBD1 agrees at 9 bases. CDR3 length equals 14 residues. V was pared by 3 bases and J by 3 bases, with 4 bases of the junction left unmatched. The germline CDR1 and CDR2 sequences are SGHDT and YYEEEE. The DNA of the CDR3 is TGTGCCAGCAGCTCACCGGGACAGGGCTACGAGCAGTACTTC. Protein: CASSSPGQGYEQYF.

This chain uses TRBV19 with TRBJ1-5, with D maybe TRBD1 (6 bases). Germline lookup yields CDR1 LNHDA and CDR2 SQIVND (reference sequence). V was cut by 8 bases and J by 1 base, with 15 bases left in between. The CDR3 is made up of 15 amino acids. The CDR3 here is CASSTGQWSNQPQHF. Written as DNA, the CDR3 is TGTGCCAGTTCAACAGGGCAATGGAGCAATCAGCCCCAGCATTTT.

V and J are TRBV7-3 and TRBJ1-4, with D unresolved. This CDR3 is built from 14 residues. Trimming removed 0 bases from V and 10 bases from J, with 12 bases in between. Germline CDR1 and CDR2: SGHTA and FQGTGA. The CDR3 loop reads CASSLTGSSGKLFF. The CDR3 bases are TGTGCCAGCAGCTTAACGGGTAGCAGTGGAAAACTGTTTTTT.

This clone was detected a few times. Other DNA sequences within the sample encode an identical CDR3. The chain links TRBV5-1 to TRBJ1-3; 7 bases agree with TRBD1. CDR1 and CDR2 from the germline V gene are SGHRS and YFSETQ. The CDR3 consists of 15 residues. Germline trimming cut 0 bases from V and 0 bases from J; bases unmatched to any gene: 0. The CDR3 spells CASSLAGGSGNTIYF. The CDR3 bases are TGCGCCAGCAGCTTGGCAGGGGGCTCTGGAAACACCATATATTTT.

This chain connects TRBV6-5 to TRBJ1-5; no firm D call. Germline CDR1 MNHEY, CDR2 SVGAGI. The length of the CDR3 is 13 residues. Trimming left V 6 bases short and J 3 bases short, with 9 bases between. The CDR3 region is CASRPRNNQPQHF. Written as DNA, the CDR3 is TGTGCCAGCAGGCCTCGGAACAATCAGCCCCAGCATTTT.

This chain uses TRBV5-1 with TRBJ1-5; D uncertain. V lost 9 bases, J lost 5 bases, and 9 bases lay in between. Germline V CDR1 and CDR2: SGHRS, YFSETQ. This CDR3 contains 11 residues. CDR3 amino acids: CAINGDQPQHF. The DNA for the CDR3 is TGCGCCATTAACGGGGATCAGCCCCAGCATTTT. Combining the CDR3 with reference TRBV5-1 and TRBJ1-5 gives the whole variable domain KAGVTQTPRYLIKTRGQQVTLSCSPISGHRSVSWYQQTPGQGLQFLFEYFSETQRNKGNFPGRFSGRQFSNSRSEMNVSTLELGDSALYLCAINGDQPQHFGDGTRLSIL.

V and J are TRBV4-3 and TRBJ2-7, with TRBD1 identical over 7 bases. The CDR3 has 15 residues. The trim removed 4 bases at V and 5 bases at J, leaving 11 bases unmatched. Germline CDR1 is LGHNA and CDR2 is YSLEER. The CDR3 protein is CASSPWEDRDDEQYF. The CDR3 DNA is TGCGCCAGCAGCCCCTGGGAAGACAGGGATGACGAGCAGTACTTC.

The chain uses TRBV19 and TRBJ1-5; D is ambiguous. V lost 8 bases and J lost 0, with 8 bases in between. The V gene's germline CDR1 is LNHDA and CDR2 SQIVND (reference sequence). The CDR3 length is 13 residues. As DNA, the CDR3 is TGTGCCAGTCAACTCTATAGCAATCAGCCCCAGCATTTT. As protein: CASQLYSNQPQHF.

The chain couples TRBV13 to TRBJ2-7; TRBD2 matches at 7 bases. Germline assignment: CDR1 PRHDT and CDR2 FYEKMQ (reference sequence). This CDR3 region has 15 residues. The V and J ends lost 5 bases and 2 bases, in that order; junction bases with no gene match: 9. The CDR3 nucleotides are TGTGCCAGCAGCGTACTGGGGGGGGAGGCCTACGAGCAGTACTTC. Its protein is CASSVLGGEAYEQYF.

This clone was detected once. The genes are TRBV5-6 and TRBJ2-1; possibly TRBD1 for D (6 bases). The CDR3 sequence is 15 residues long. The V and J ends lost 4 bases and 8 bases respectively, with 19 bases between them. Germline CDR1 and CDR2: SGHDT and YYEEEE. The CDR3 is CASSKLDGGWDEQFF. For the CDR3, the DNA is TGTGCCAGCAGCAAGCTTGATGGGGGCTGGGATGAGCAGTTCTTC.

The CDR3 region has the DNA TGTGCCAGCAGTTCAACAATTGAGCAGTTCTTC. Encoded protein: CASSSTIEQFF. V and J are TRBV6-2 or TRBV6-3 and TRBJ2-1; D is unclear. There are 11 residues in the CDR3. CDR1 is MNHEY and CDR2 is SVGEGT in the germline V gene. V lost 4 bases and J lost 9, with 7 bases in between.

The chain links TRBV6-5 to TRBJ1-5, with no clear D. Germline CDR1 and CDR2: MNHEY and SVGAGI. The CDR3 is 14 amino acids. The V and J ends lost 6 bases and 0 bases respectively, with 9 bases between them. The CDR3 nucleotides read TGTGCCAGCAGAAGGGATAATAGCAATCAGCCCCAGCATTTT. Protein product: CASRRDNSNQPQHF.

The V call is TRBV28, the J call TRBJ2-2, with a possible D match to TRBD2 (7 bases). There are 16 residues in the CDR3. CDR1 and CDR2 from the germline V gene are MDHEN and SYDVKM. Trimming took 2 bases from V and 4 from J, leaving 14 bases between them. CDR3 in DNA: TGTGCCAGCAGTTTAGGGTGGCGGGGGCCCACCGGGGAGCTGTTTTTT. This encodes CASSLGWRGPTGELFF.

This clone has just one count. This rearrangement joins TRBV6-5 to TRBJ2-1, with 10 bases lining up with TRBD2. The trim removed 7 bases at V and 6 bases at J, leaving 6 bases unmatched. The CDR3 consists of 14 residues. Germline values: CDR1 MNHEY, CDR2 SVGAGI. The CDR3 sequence: CASTLAGAFNEQFF. In nucleotides, the CDR3 is TGTGCCAGCACCCTAGCGGGGGCGTTCAATGAGCAGTTCTTC.

This clone was seen just once. Here the CDR3 reads CASSGLQEATYEQYF. The CDR3 DNA follows: TGTGCCAGCAGCGGACTACAGGAGGCAACCTACGAGCAGTACTTC. The rearrangement joins TRBV9 to TRBJ2-7; D could derive from TRBD1 or TRBD2 (5 bases each). Trimming took 3 bases from V and 2 from J, leaving 15 bases between them. This CDR3 contains 15 residues. Germline CDR1 is SGDLS and CDR2 is YYNGEE.

V gene TRBV20-1 combines with J gene TRBJ2-7, with D possibly TRBD2 on 5 matching bases. The CDR3 covers 11 residues. The V end was cut by 7 bases, the J end by 12 bases, with 19 bases between. CDR1 is DFQATT and CDR2 is SNEGSKA in the germline V gene (reference sequence). This CDR3 is CSGNPEIAGYF. Written as DNA, the CDR3 is TGCAGTGGTAACCCCGAAATTGCGGGGTACTTC.